This T cell receptor (beta chain) was obtained from a study of cytomegalovirus exposure and HLA in healthy donors. Study results and caveats: DRB1 showed the most TCR associations and HLA-C the fewest in a later analysis, as rates varied by HLA locus. Sequencing depth roughly uniform across donors was assumed in presence/absence analyses.

Vbeta (60) and Jbeta (13) primers were used in the PCR. Some clones are missing from TCRdb's copy, which holds only in-frame ones; the method was immunoSEQ multiplex PCR. The sample lists 95,000 to 150,000 clones; 75% were seen once. On this clone: Its antigen is undetermined.

Germline CDR1 reads SQVTM; CDR2 reads ANQGSEA. This CDR3 is built from 15 residues. V was trimmed by 7 bases and J by 0 bases, leaving 16 bases between them. Sequencing used PBMCs. The V call is TRBV29-1, the J call TRBJ2-1, with D perhaps TRBD1 (7 bases). This sequence originates from a woman in her thirties or forties in good health and CMV-seropositive. CDR3 in DNA: TGCAGCGCCCAGCGGCGGGACAGCTCCTACAATGAGCAGTTCTTC. Its protein product is CSAQRRDSSYNEQFF.